Detailed here is one T cell receptor beta chain. No cognate antigen has been identified for it. There are no base qualities to consult, and no much larger clone falls within one base. Trimmed from V: 3 bases; trimmed from J: 4 bases; junction bases lacking a gene match: 2. Taken from the germline V gene, the CDR1 and CDR2 loops are MNHGY and SVAAGI. The CDR3 goes from the cysteine to the phenylalanine over 16 residues. This entry keeps only the CDR3 DNA: 48 bases, framed from base 1. This sample is drawn from a study of T cells in Graves' hyperthyroidism and ophthalmopathy (dated 2019 in TCRdb). Study-wide context: Peripheral blood was collected at initial diagnosis, before any treatment. To identify TCR V-J signatures that set the groups apart, the researchers used a discovery cohort of about a hundred patients, made up of some 41 with Graves' ophthalmopathy and around 58 with stable Graves' hyperthyroidism. Whether ophthalmopathy could be predicted prospectively was tested in an independent validation cohort made up of roughly 19 hyperthyroidism patients plus 17 patients who later progressed to ophthalmopathy. For training and testing, the 100 patients in the discovery cohort were randomly divided in a 7:3 ratio. Thyroid tissue and blood T-cell repertoires from six or seven Graves' hyperthyroidism patients were also compared in the study. Once sampling was done, hyperthyroidism patients were given methimazole at a starting dose of 30 mg daily, whereas ophthalmopathy patients were given high-dose intravenous methylprednisolone. TCR Vbeta CDR3 sequencing of 135 peripheral blood samples (over 40 ophthalmopathy, roughly 72 hyperthyroidism and some 17 progressor patients) is reported in the paper. Paper-wide results and their limitations: In validation, progression to ophthalmopathy was predicted by the model with more than 65% sensitivity and roughly 76% specificity, a median of about 6.4 months before onset. A 13 V-J signature model separated ophthalmopathy from stable hyperthyroidism, with approximately 87% sensitivity and 81% to 82% specificity in cross-validation and 80%/75% in testing. No statistical method was used to fix the sample size in advance, and group allocation was not hidden from the investigators. Most expanded thyroid clonotypes (frequency above 0.001) were also detected in blood, a finding suggesting that blood repertoires may reflect thyroid immune responses.

Ophthalmopathy patients had moderately to severely active disease, with a Clinical Activity Score of 3 or more, a NOSPECS grade of 4 or more, and a disease duration of less than 3 months. The study excluded patients with uncontrolled infections, other autoimmune diseases, pregnancy or lactation. Diagnoses relied on clinical symptoms, serum thyroxine and TRAb, thyroid ultrasound and orbital computed tomography. PBMCs were isolated from about 10 ml of fresh peripheral blood by Ficoll-Paque density gradient centrifugation. Total RNA was extracted with Trizol reagent, and quality was checked on an Agilent 2100 Bioanalyzer. The TCR beta CDR3 regions were amplified from the RNA transcripts. For the first round of RT-PCR on the TCR CDR3, the HTBI primer set was used together with the Qiagen OneStep RT-PCR kit. Libraries were constructed in a second round of multiplex PCR, after which size selection and purification were performed. Libraries were sequenced paired-end with 100 bp reads on an Illumina HiSeq2000. The source study handled its data this way. SOAPnuke was used to process the raw data, throwing out any read that contained adapters or uncalled bases, had a mean Phred below 15, or lacked an exact constant-primer or identifier match. COPE v1.2.5 was used to merge high-quality paired reads, and clonotypes were defined as unique nucleotide sequences. MiTCR v1.1 was used to align the clonotypes against IMGT TRBV, TRBD and TRBJ reference segments. Only V-J combinations with frequency above 0.0001, covering about 99% of repertoires, were analysed. The TCS score was defined as F50 (clonal expansion) divided by E x V (chaos), with BLOSUM62-based TCRdist calculated between CDR3 peptides within each V-J. Welch's t-statistics and random forest reduced several hundred V-J features to around 14, which were used in a naive Bayes classifier (R e1071). Using fastp trimming at Q25 and MiXCR clonotype assembly, TCRdb reanalyzed the public sequencing data and kept in-frame beta chains. Each CDR3 protein appears once, grouped with its most common genes and DNA. V and J calls and clone size were set by TCRdb, not the authors. The sample table lists fewer than 700,000 distinct CDR3 sequences, about 15% of them with a count of one. Approximately 16% of the sample is held by the ten biggest clonotypes.

Sequencing input: blood. The chain was built from TRBV6-9 and TRBJ2-1; 14 central nucleotides agree with TRBD2. The TCR comes from a woman younger than 30 with Graves' ophthalmopathy. The DNA is as follows: TGTGCCAGCAGTTACGGACTAGCGGGGGGATACAATGAGCAGTTCTTC. The encoded protein is CASSYGLAGGYNEQFF.